What follows are 20 T cell receptor beta chains derived from one specimen sequenced in a study of blood T cell repertoires in COVID-19. The protocol was immunoSEQ multiplex PCR, while the TCRdb copy is restricted to in-frame clones and leaves out a portion. This table has 450,000 to 500,000 clones, 75% to 90% appearing once. The specimen was PBMCs or T cells enriched from blood (not recorded which). The receptors derive from a woman between 18 and 29 years old who had recovered from COVID-19.

The gene calls are TRBV6-1 and TRBJ1-6, with 7 bases that match TRBD1. The CDR3 spans 17 residues. Germline V lookup: CDR1 MNHNS, CDR2 SASEGT. Trimming cost V 4 bases and J 4 bases; bases outside gene matches: 10. CDR3 nucleotides: TGTGCCAGCAGTGGGTACGGGACAGATTTTTATAATTCACCCCTCCACTTT. Encoded protein: CASSGYGTDFYNSPLHF.

The rearrangement uses TRBV10-3 and TRBJ2-7; the match to TRBD2 covers 7 bases. Germline V lookup: CDR1 ENHRY, CDR2 SYGVKD. Trimming removed 3 bases from V and 2 bases from J; junction bases left unmatched: 7. This CDR3 contains 15 residues. In DNA form, the CDR3 reads TGTGCCATCAGTGACGCGGGGGTACTAGCCTACGAGCAGTACTTC. It translates to CAISDAGVLAYEQYF.

The chain is built from TRBV27 and TRBJ1-6, with no clear D. The V end was cut by 10 bases, the J end by 5 bases, with 12 bases between. CDR3 size: 13 residues. Germline V gene data show CDR1 as MNHEY and CDR2 as SMNVEV (reference sequence). The CDR3 loop reads CAIDTDNNSPLHF. CDR3 DNA sequence: TGTGCCATCGACACGGATAATAATTCACCCCTCCACTTT.

This clone was seen a handful of times. The V gene is TRBV7-9, the J gene TRBJ1-2, with a possible D match to TRBD1 (5 bases). CDR3 size: 16 residues. The germline CDR1 and CDR2 sequences are SEHNR and FQNEAQ (reference sequence). V lost 0 bases and J lost 4, with 15 bases in between. The CDR3 DNA reads as TGTGCCAGCAGCTTAGCGACGGGGGTACGCGGCTATGGCTACACCTTC. Amino acid sequence: CASSLATGVRGYGYTF.

Concerning this clone: The same CDR3 arises from other DNA sequences in this sample as well. In nucleotides, the CDR3 is TGTGCCAGTAGTATAGGGGGGGGCTCCTACAATGAGCAGTTCTTC. Its translation: CASSIGGGSYNEQFF. The genes are TRBV19 and TRBJ2-1, with 7 positions matching TRBD2. V shed 1 base, J shed 0 bases, and the junction held 0 bases outside the gene matches. Germline CDR1 LNHDA, CDR2 SQIVND (reference sequence). CDR3 size: 15 residues.

This chain joins TRBV2 and TRBJ1-6, with D perhaps matching TRBD1 (6 bases). Germline V gene lookup returns CDR1 SNHLY and CDR2 FYNNEI. Trimming cost V 7 bases and J 7 bases, with 14 bases left between them. This CDR3 has 14 amino acids. DNA for the CDR3: TGTGCCAGCAAAATGAACAGGGAAAATTCACCCCTCCACTTT. This sequence encodes CASKMNRENSPLHF.

The genes are TRBV9 and TRBJ1-2, with D possibly matching TRBD1 (5 bases). The CDR3 is 14 residues long. The germline V and J ends were trimmed by 0 bases and 2 bases, with 8 bases remaining between them. CDR1 and CDR2 (germline): SGDLS, YYNGEE. The CDR3 DNA follows: TGTGCCAGCAGCGTAGCTTCAGGGAACTATGGCTACACCTTC. This gives the protein CASSVASGNYGYTF.

The gene calls are TRBV7-3 and TRBJ2-3; a weak D match, TRBD2 (6 bases). Germline V gives CDR1 SGHTA, CDR2 FQGTGA. V was pared by 2 bases and J by 2 bases, with 11 bases between. The CDR3 loop spans 15 amino acids. The CDR3 here is CASSLSGTYTDTQYF. DNA for the CDR3: TGTGCCAGCAGCTTATCCGGGACTTACACAGATACGCAGTATTTT.

J is TRBJ1-1 and V is TRBV7-9, with D hard to call. This CDR3 has 15 residues. Germline V gene sequence: CDR1 SEHNR, CDR2 FQNEAQ (reference sequence). With 4 bases removed from V and 1 base from J, the gap between germline ends came to 13 bases. The CDR3 nucleotides read TGTGCCAGCAGCTACCAGAGGGTCTGGAACACTGAAGCTTTCTTT. It encodes CASSYQRVWNTEAFF.

The chain is built from TRBV6-2 or TRBV6-3 and TRBJ1-1, with D tentatively TRBD1 (5 bases). The V gene lost 6 bases and the J gene lost 0 bases, with 14 bases spanning the gap. CDR1 is MNHEY and CDR2 is SVGEGT in the germline V gene. This CDR3 has 15 residues. The chain's CDR3 is CASSQGGSLNTEAFF. The CDR3 DNA sequence: TGTGCCAGCAGCCAGGGAGGTTCATTGAACACTGAAGCTTTCTTT.

This chain joins TRBV2 and TRBJ1-5, with 8 positions matching TRBD1. V shed 8 bases and J 0 bases; nucleotides not matched to a gene: 6. Per the germline V gene, CDR1 is SNHLY and CDR2 is FYNNEI. This CDR3 is 15 amino acids long. The CDR3 DNA reads TGTGCCAGCCTCCGGGACAGGTCTAGCAATCAGCCCCAGCATTTT. Its protein product is CASLRDRSSNQPQHF. Drawing the rest from reference TRBV2 and TRBJ1-5, the complete variable domain is EPEVTQTPSHQVTQMGQEVILRCVPISNHLYFYWYRQILGQKVEFLVSFYNNEISEKSEIFDDQFSVERPDGSNFTLKIRSTKLEDSAMYFCASLRDRSSNQPQHFGDGTRLSIL.

The chain combines TRBV27 with TRBJ1-2; D is unresolved. The CDR3 sequence is 14 residues long. Germline values: CDR1 MNHEY, CDR2 SMNVEV (reference sequence). V lost 5 bases, J lost 6 bases, and 16 bases lay in between. Here the CDR3 reads CASSPRPRWDGYTF. The DNA for the CDR3 is TGTGCCAGCAGTCCCCGGCCGCGGTGGGATGGCTACACCTTC.

The CDR3 nucleotides are TGTGCCATCAGTGAAGGGACAGGGGGTACAGATGGCTACACCTTC. Amino acid sequence: CAISEGTGGTDGYTF. The rearrangement links TRBV10-3 to TRBJ1-2, with 11 bases fitting TRBD1. The CDR3 has 15 residues. The germline CDR1 and CDR2 sequences are ENHRY and SYGVKD. After removal of 3 bases from V and 6 bases from J, the junction contained 6 bases not matched to a gene.

The chain joins TRBV5-6 to TRBJ1-2; 12 bases map to TRBD1. Losses at the gene ends were 6 bases for V and 4 bases for J; bases not matched to a gene: 4. The CDR3 runs 14 residues. Germline values: CDR1 SGHDT, CDR2 YYEEEE. The CDR3 is CASKGQGAPYGYTF. The DNA for the CDR3 is TGTGCCAGCAAGGGACAGGGGGCCCCCTATGGCTACACCTTC. Based on the CDR3 plus reference TRBV5-6 and TRBJ1-2, the full variable domain is DAGVTQSPTHLIKTRGQQVTLRCSPKSGHDTVSWYQQALGQGPQFIFQYYEEEERQRGNFPDRFSGHQFPNYSSELNVNALLLGDSALYLCASKGQGAPYGYTFGSGTRLTVV.

The CDR3 nucleotides read TGTGCCAGCACAGGGAGCACAGATACGCAGTATTTT. Translation: CASTGSTDTQYF. The chain employs TRBV18 and TRBJ2-3; a weak D match, TRBD1 (6 bases). V was pared by 8 bases and J by 0 bases, with 6 bases between. The CDR3 runs to 12 residues. Germline V CDR1 and CDR2: KGHSH, LQKENI.

The V call is TRBV3-1 (or the pseudogene TRBV3-2), the J call TRBJ1-3; D not certain. This CDR3 has 14 residues. Germline CDR1 LGHDT, CDR2 YNNKEL (reference sequence). V shed 4 bases and J shed 0 bases, with 7 bases lying between them. CDR3 sequence (DNA): TGTGCCAGCAGCCTCCTAAGCTCTGGAAACACCATATATTTT. This sequence encodes CASSLLSSGNTIYF.

J is TRBJ1-2 and V is TRBV4-1; D not certain. The V gene lost 4 bases and the J gene lost 1 base, with 7 bases spanning the gap. Germline CDR1 and CDR2: MGHRA and YSYEKL. CDR3 size: 13 residues. CDR3 protein: CASSPSLNYGYTF. As DNA, the CDR3 is TGCGCCAGCAGCCCGTCACTTAACTATGGCTACACCTTC.

This rearrangement joins TRBV5-4 to TRBJ2-3, with D maybe TRBD2 (5 bases). V lost 0 bases and J 3 bases, leaving 8 bases between the germline ends. The CDR3 consists of 14 residues. Per germline, CDR1 SGHNT and CDR2 YYREEE (reference sequence). The CDR3 DNA is TGTGCCAGCAGCTTGGGAGGGAGAACAGATACGCAGTATTTT. Protein sequence: CASSLGGRTDTQYF.

V usage is TRBV5-4 and J usage is TRBJ1-2, with D maybe TRBD1 (6 bases). Between the trimmed V and J ends, which lost 0 bases and 8 bases, there was a span of 11 bases. The CDR3 totals 13 residues. Germline V CDR1 and CDR2: SGHNT, YYREEE (reference sequence). CDR3 sequence reads: CASSLDRVYGYTF. The CDR3 nucleotides read TGTGCCAGCAGCTTGGACAGGGTATACGGCTACACCTTC.

This chain uses TRBV9 with TRBJ1-3, with TRBD1 as a possible D gene (5 bases). Germline CDR1 SGDLS, CDR2 YYNGEE. V lost 4 bases, J lost 8 bases, and 16 bases lay in between. This CDR3 has 14 residues. Written as DNA, the CDR3 is TGTGCCAGCAGCCCCCGGGGACTAGGGGACACCATATATTTT. Encoded protein: CASSPRGLGDTIYF.